This entry lists 27 T cell receptor beta chains sequenced from one sample in a study of blood T cell repertoires in COVID-19. Clones were sequenced by immunoSEQ multiplex PCR, and TCRdb holds only the in-frame ones, with some missing. The sample carries approximately 230,000 clones, approximately 90% recorded once. Sequenced input: PBMCs or T cells enriched from blood (not recorded which). The receptors come from a woman younger than 45 who had recovered from COVID-19.

This chain connects TRBV7-8 to TRBJ1-2; the D is unclear. The length of the CDR3 is 14 residues. Deletions cut 3 bases from V and 8 bases from J, with 16 bases between. Germline V gives CDR1 SGHVS, CDR2 FQNEAQ. The DNA of the CDR3 is TGTGCCAGCAGCTTGACTTTTAACGGAGAGGGCTACACCTTC. Amino acid sequence: CASSLTFNGEGYTF. The complete variable domain, with remaining parts taken from reference TRBV7-8 and TRBJ1-2, reads GAGVSQSPRYKVAKRGQDVALRCDPISGHVSLFWYQQALGQGPEFLTYFQNEAQLDKSGLPSDRFFAERPEGSVSTLKIQRTQQEDSAVYLCASSLTFNGEGYTFGSGTRLTVV.

This sequence joins TRBV6-5 and TRBJ2-1; D gene ambiguous. V lost 4 bases, J lost 0 bases, and 10 bases lay in between. The CDR3 is 15 residues long. Germline CDR1 is MNHEY and CDR2 is SVGAGI. CDR3 amino acids: CASSSVRSSYNEQFF. CDR3 nucleotides: TGTGCCAGCAGTTCGGTGAGGAGCTCCTACAATGAGCAGTTCTTC.

This chain connects TRBV30 to TRBJ2-1; TRBD2 agrees at 12 bases. After removal of 0 bases from V and 12 bases from J, the junction contained 6 bases not matched to a gene. This CDR3 is built from 14 residues. Germline V CDR1 and CDR2: GTSNPN, SVGIG (reference sequence). The CDR3 spells CAWSVLAGGGGQFF. CDR3 coding DNA: TGTGCCTGGAGTGTACTAGCGGGAGGCGGGGGGCAGTTCTTC.

This rearrangement joins TRBV29-1 to TRBJ2-1; D perhaps matches TRBD2 (5 bases). CDR3 length: 14 residues. Germline V gives CDR1 SQVTM, CDR2 ANQGSEA. Trimming took off 7 bases at V and 1 base at J, with 14 bases between the two ends. The CDR3 nucleotides are TGCAGCGGGGAAGGACGGGGATCCTACAATGAGCAGTTCTTC. Residues: CSGEGRGSYNEQFF.

The chain has TRBV2 and TRBJ2-7; 13 positions match TRBD2. Germline V gives CDR1 SNHLY, CDR2 FYNNEI. The CDR3 is 18 residues long. V shed 11 bases and J 2 bases; nucleotides not matched to a gene: 18. The CDR3 nucleotides are TGTGCCGTACATTCCGGGACTAGCGGGAAAGAGGGGCCCTACGAGCAGTACTTC. Translation: CAVHSGTSGKEGPYEQYF.

This chain joins TRBV10-3 and TRBJ2-6; D remains unclear. In germline, CDR1 is ENHRY, CDR2 SYGVKD. Trimming took off 4 bases at V and 0 bases at J, with 4 bases between the two ends. This CDR3 spans 14 amino acids. Here the CDR3 DNA reads TGTGCCATCAGTGGAGTCTCTGGGGCCAACGTCCTGACTTTC. Translated, it gives CAISGVSGANVLTF.

For the CDR3, the DNA is TGTGCCAGCCACCCTAAGGGGGCAGCGAACACTGAAGCTTTCTTT. Translating it yields CASHPKGAANTEAFF. V and J are TRBV19 and TRBJ1-1; TRBD1 matches 7 bases. This CDR3 region has 15 residues. Germline CDR1 is LNHDA and CDR2 is SQIVND (reference sequence). V shed 9 bases and J 1 base; nucleotides not matched to a gene: 11.

CDR3 sequence: CASSVRVFGYTF. Here the CDR3 DNA reads TGTGCCAGCAGCGTCAGGGTTTTCGGCTACACCTTC. The chain has TRBV6-2 or TRBV6-3 and TRBJ1-2; TRBD1 is a possible D gene (5 bases). This CDR3 has 12 residues. Germline loops: CDR1 MNHEY, CDR2 SVGEGT. The germline V and J ends were trimmed by 6 bases and 8 bases, with 13 bases remaining between them.

Note on this clone: The sample has other DNA sequences that encode this CDR3 too. The chain has TRBV5-1 and TRBJ1-5; D not resolved. The ends were cut back, 0 bases at V and 1 base at J, with 5 bases in the middle. Germline CDR1 and CDR2: SGHRS and YFSETQ. This CDR3 has 14 amino acids. For the CDR3, the DNA is TGCGCCAGCAGCTTGGGTCAAAGCAATCAGCCCCAGCATTTT. Translated, it gives CASSLGQSNQPQHF.

This clone is a singleton in its sample. V gene TRBV30 combines with J gene TRBJ2-6; D is undetermined. Trimming left V 3 bases short and J 3 bases short, with 9 bases between. CDR1 is GTSNPN and CDR2 is SVGIG in the germline V gene (reference sequence). The CDR3 is made up of 14 amino acids. As DNA, the CDR3 is TGTGCCTGGAGCATGGCTTTTGGGGCCAACGTCCTGACTTTC. The encoded protein is CAWSMAFGANVLTF.

This clone was found once. The CDR3 DNA follows: TGTGCCATCAGTGACCCTAAAGCGGGAGTCTACGAGCAGTACTTC. Translation gives CAISDPKAGVYEQYF. J is TRBJ2-7 and V is TRBV10-3, with 8 bases identical to TRBD2. The ends lost 3 bases at V and 3 bases at J; junction bases unmatched: 7. Germline V gene lookup returns CDR1 ENHRY and CDR2 SYGVKD. This CDR3 region has 15 residues.

The chain has TRBV2 and TRBJ2-7; 11 bases fit TRBD2. This CDR3 contains 15 residues. The ends lost 8 bases at V and 4 bases at J; junction bases unmatched: 10. Germline values: CDR1 SNHLY, CDR2 FYNNEI. CDR3: CASGKTSGVPYEQYF. Here the CDR3 DNA reads TGTGCCAGCGGGAAGACTAGCGGGGTTCCATACGAGCAGTACTTC.

V is TRBV6-5 and J is TRBJ1-5; D remains ambiguous. The V gene's germline CDR1 is MNHEY and CDR2 SVGAGI. The length of the CDR3 is 14 residues. V gave up 6 bases and J gave up 10 bases, with 19 bases separating them. CDR3 sequence reads: CASSPGNRKGPQHF. The CDR3 DNA follows: TGTGCCAGCAGCCCGGGTAACCGCAAAGGACCCCAGCATTTT.

V gene TRBV7-9 combines with J gene TRBJ2-5, with a possible D match to TRBD2 (5 bases). The V gene's germline CDR1 is SEHNR and CDR2 FQNEAQ (reference sequence). V was pared by 7 bases and J by 3 bases, with 12 bases between. The CDR3 is made up of 13 amino acids. The CDR3 bases are TGTGCCAGCACCGTCCCAGCGGAAGAGACCCAGTACTTC. Its translation is CASTVPAEETQYF. Looking up the rest from reference TRBV7-9 and TRBJ2-5 gives the full variable domain: DTGVSQNPRHKITKRGQNVTFRCDPISEHNRLYWYRQTLGQGPEFLTYFQNEAQLEKSRLLSDRFSAERPKGSFSTLEIQRTEQGDSAMYLCASTVPAEETQYFGPGTRLLVL.

In its sample, this clone was seen once. V is TRBV27 and J is TRBJ1-2; TRBD1 aligns across 9 bases. The CDR3 has 15 residues. Germline assignment: CDR1 MNHEY and CDR2 SMNVEV (reference sequence). With V trimmed by 5 bases and J by 5 bases, 9 bases remained unmatched. The CDR3 region is CASSLTGGFVYGYTF. DNA for the CDR3: TGTGCCAGCAGTCTGACAGGGGGTTTTGTGTATGGCTACACCTTC.

This clone occurred once. The J gene is TRBJ2-3, the V gene TRBV5-1; perhaps TRBD2 as D (5 bases). There are 15 residues in the CDR3. Germline assignment: CDR1 SGHRS and CDR2 YFSETQ. Trimming stripped 0 bases from V and 1 base from J, with 9 bases between. This CDR3 is CASSLAVARTDTQYF. The CDR3 DNA reads as TGCGCCAGCAGCTTGGCGGTAGCGCGCACAGATACGCAGTATTTT.

The chain joins TRBV4-1 to TRBJ2-1, with 9 bases that match TRBD2. This CDR3 is 17 amino acids long. The J segment lost 4 bases and the V segment lost 5 bases, leaving 12 bases of the junction unmatched. Per germline, CDR1 MGHRA and CDR2 YSYEKL. The CDR3 loop reads CASSTPRGGRDYNEQFF. For the CDR3, the DNA is TGCGCCAGCAGCACTCCCCGGGGCGGGAGGGATTACAATGAGCAGTTCTTC.

This sequence joins TRBV27 and TRBJ1-4, with TRBD1 identical over 7 bases. CDR1 is MNHEY, CDR2 SMNVEV, per germline (reference sequence). The V segment lost 5 bases and the J segment 0 bases; nucleotides outside the gene matches: 15. The CDR3 consists of 19 residues. The CDR3 nucleotides are TGTGCCAGCAGTCCACTAACCGGGACAGTGTACACAACTAATGAAAAACTGTTTTTT. It translates to CASSPLTGTVYTTNEKLFF. Supplemented by reference TRBV27 and TRBJ1-4, the full variable domain reads EAQVTQNPRYLITVTGKKLTVTCSQNMNHEYMSWYRQDPGLGLRQIYYSMNVEVTDKGDVPEGYKVSRKEKRNFPLILESPSPNQTSLYFCASSPLTGTVYTTNEKLFFGSGTQLSVL.

The chain couples TRBV11-2 to TRBJ2-2; TRBD2 might be the D (5 bases). CDR1 and CDR2 (germline): SGHAT, FQNNGV. This CDR3 spans 14 amino acids. V lost 3 bases, J lost 5 bases, and 10 bases lay in between. CDR3 amino acids: CASSFERVTGELFF. The CDR3 coding sequence is TGTGCCAGCAGCTTTGAGAGGGTGACCGGGGAGCTGTTTTTT. The complete variable domain, with remaining parts taken from reference TRBV11-2 and TRBJ2-2, reads EAGVAQSPRYKIIEKRQSVAFWCNPISGHATLYWYQQILGQGPKLLIQFQNNGVVDDSQLPKDRFSAERLKGVDSTLKIQPAKLEDSAVYLCASSFERVTGELFFGEGSRLTVL.

The chain carries TRBV6-1 and TRBJ2-1; TRBD1 is a possible D gene (5 bases). The CDR3 extends over 15 amino acids. V was cut by 2 bases and J by 12 bases, with 20 bases left in between. Germline V gene sequence: CDR1 MNHNS, CDR2 SASEGT. Written as DNA, the CDR3 is TGTGCCAGCAGTGAATTGTCCCAACCCACAGGTGTGCAGTTCTTC. Its protein product is CASSELSQPTGVQFF.

V is TRBV20-1 and J is TRBJ2-1; perhaps TRBD2 as D (6 bases). The CDR3 extends over 11 amino acids. V lost 6 bases to trimming and J lost 8 bases, with 11 bases between them. CDR1 DFQATT and CDR2 SNEGSKA come from the germline V gene (reference sequence). The CDR3 coding sequence is TGCAGTGCCAGACTAGGCGATGAGCAGTTCTTC. It encodes CSARLGDEQFF.

Notes on this clone: The sample contains more than one DNA sequence encoding this CDR3. The rearrangement uses TRBV28 and TRBJ2-7; 7 bases align to TRBD1. The V gene's germline CDR1 is MDHEN and CDR2 SYDVKM. The CDR3 is 14 amino acids. Unmatched junction bases numbered 2, after V lost 2 bases and J lost 1 base. CDR3 coding DNA: TGTGCCAGCAGTTTAGCAGGGGGTTCCTACGAGCAGTACTTC. Protein product: CASSLAGGSYEQYF.

V usage is TRBV10-3 and J usage is TRBJ1-1; no clear D gene. From germline, CDR1 is ENHRY and CDR2 SYGVKD. The CDR3 is 13 amino acids. The V end lost 7 bases, the J end lost 5 bases, and 14 bases lay between the germline ends. The CDR3, as DNA: TGTGCCATCATCGGGGAGGTAGGGACTGAAGCTTTCTTT. This encodes CAIIGEVGTEAFF.

The CDR3 region has the DNA TGTGCCAGCAGCCCGCCAAGAGGCGGGAGGGCCGGAGAGACCCAGTACTTC. This gives the protein CASSPPRGGRAGETQYF. The V gene is TRBV7-9, the J gene TRBJ2-5; 9 nucleotides match TRBD2. Germline V gives CDR1 SEHNR, CDR2 FQNEAQ (reference sequence). J gave up 4 bases and V 5 bases, and 14 bases lay outside the gene matches. CDR3 size: 17 residues. Filled out from reference TRBV7-9 and TRBJ2-5, the complete variable domain reads DTGVSQNPRHKITKRGQNVTFRCDPISEHNRLYWYRQTLGQGPEFLTYFQNEAQLEKSRLLSDRFSAERPKGSFSTLEIQRTEQGDSAMYLCASSPPRGGRAGETQYFGPGTRLLVL.

J is TRBJ1-6 and V is TRBV9; 9 bases align to TRBD1. The germline gives CDR1 SGDLS, CDR2 YYNGEE. Trimming took 3 bases from V and 6 from J; bases not matched to a gene: 10. The length of the CDR3 is 17 residues. The CDR3 DNA reads as TGTGCCAGCAGCGCAGCCGGGACAGGGTTGAGTAATTCACCCCTCCACTTT. It is translated as CASSAAGTGLSNSPLHF.

The chain's CDR3 is CASSLREETQYF. The CDR3 DNA sequence: TGTGCCAGCAGTTTACGGGAAGAGACCCAGTACTTC. This chain joins TRBV28 and TRBJ2-5; no clear D. Trimming removed 2 bases at V and 3 bases at J, with 4 bases between. CDR1 and CDR2 from the germline V gene are MDHEN and SYDVKM. The CDR3 is 12 residues long.

This sequence joins TRBV7-2 and TRBJ2-6, with a possible D match to TRBD1 (5 bases). The germline V and J ends were trimmed by 3 bases and 4 bases, with 10 bases remaining between them. The CDR3 is made up of 15 amino acids. Per the germline V gene, CDR1 is SGHTA and CDR2 is FQGNSA. The CDR3 is CASSFQGAGANVLTF. The CDR3, as DNA: TGTGCCAGCAGCTTCCAGGGTGCCGGGGCCAACGTCCTGACTTTC.